The 27 T cell receptor beta chains listed next were all sequenced from one sample in a study of identical twins. One entry per CDR3 protein results from TCRdb running MiXCR on the 5' RACE reads. The sample lists about 280,000 distinct CDR3 sequences, about 8.1% occurring once. This same sample was also taken into another study, of yellow fever vaccine responses in identical twins.

The specimen was memory (CD45RO+) T cells sorted from blood. These receptors originate from a woman between 18 and 29 years old in good health.

CDR3 sequence reads: CSARRGADLNQPQHF. CDR3 DNA sequence: TGCAGTGCTAGAAGGGGGGCAGACCTCAATCAGCCCCAGCATTTT. This sequence joins TRBV20-1 and TRBJ1-5, with D tentatively TRBD1 (6 bases). The length of the CDR3 is 15 residues. Germline V gene sequence: CDR1 DFQATT, CDR2 SNEGSKA (reference sequence). Trimming took off 2 bases at V and 3 bases at J, with 14 bases between the two ends.

This clonotype was recorded many times. This chain connects TRBV7-3 to TRBJ2-1; no clear D. This CDR3 spans 14 amino acids. Trimming shortened V by 3 bases and J by 2 bases, and 8 bases separated the two germline ends. Looked up from germline, CDR1 is SGHTA and CDR2 is FQGTGA. The CDR3 DNA reads as TGTGCCAGCAGCTTGGACGTAACCTACAATGAGCAGTTCTTC. Its protein is CASSLDVTYNEQFF.

This clonotype was seen at least ten times. This chain links TRBV28 with TRBJ1-4; D is unresolved. The CDR3 consists of 16 residues. V lost 7 bases and J 4 bases, leaving 19 bases between the germline ends. Germline CDR1 and CDR2: MDHEN and SYDVKM. The CDR3 sequence: CASNLGRETYNEKLFF. The CDR3 DNA reads as TGTGCCAGCAACCTGGGCCGCGAGACGTATAATGAAAAACTGTTTTTT.

Many counts were recorded for this clonotype. The V and J genes are TRBV12-3 or TRBV12-4 and TRBJ1-1; 7 bases are shared with TRBD1. The CDR3 consists of 14 residues. Trimming at V came to 6 bases and at J to 1 base, leaving 5 bases not matched to a gene. Here the CDR3 DNA reads TGTGCCAGCAGGTTCAGGGGGAGGAACACTGAAGCTTTCTTT. Its protein is CASRFRGRNTEAFF.

The sample holds many counts of this clonotype. The chain combines TRBV5-1 with TRBJ2-1; 11 nucleotides line up with TRBD1. The CDR3 contains 15 residues. J gave up 8 bases and V 6 bases, and 10 bases lay outside the gene matches. Germline V gene lookup returns CDR1 SGHRS and CDR2 YFSETQ. CDR3 coding DNA: TGCGCCAGCAAACGAGGGACAGGGGGGTTCCATGAGCAGTTCTTC. Translation: CASKRGTGGFHEQFF.

This clonotype was observed a handful of times. The chain combines TRBV2 with TRBJ1-1, with D perhaps TRBD1 (5 bases). This CDR3 is built from 11 residues. Trimming stripped 7 bases from V and 7 bases from J, with 10 bases between. Germline V gene lookup returns CDR1 SNHLY and CDR2 FYNNEI. CDR3 nucleotides: TGTGCCAGCATGGGGGACGGTGAAGCTTTCTTT. Its protein product is CASMGDGEAFF.

This clonotype was seen only a few times. The rearrangement uses TRBV28 and TRBJ1-5; 12 positions match TRBD1. The CDR3 runs to 18 residues. The germline V gene encodes CDR1 MDHEN and CDR2 SYDVKM. V dropped 3 bases and J dropped 2; count of bases not matched to a gene: 8. The CDR3 nucleotides are TGTGCCAGCAGTTTGAGGGGACAGGGGGCATGGGGCAATCAGCCCCAGCATTTT. Translation gives CASSLRGQGAWGNQPQHF.

As DNA, the CDR3 is TGTGCCACCGTAGGGGGCAAGGGCGAGCAGTACTTC. Amino acids: CATVGGKGEQYF. This chain joins TRBV18 and TRBJ2-7, with TRBD1 identical over 7 bases. After removal of 10 bases from V and 6 bases from J, the junction contained 9 bases not matched to a gene. The germline gives CDR1 KGHSH, CDR2 LQKENI. The CDR3 is 12 amino acids. Variable domain in full (rest from reference TRBV18 and TRBJ2-7): NAGVMQNPRHLVRRRGQEARLRCSPMKGHSHVYWYRQLPEEGLKFMVYLQKENIIDESGMPKERFSAEFPKEGPSILRIQQVVRGDSAAYFCATVGGKGEQYFGPGTRLTVT.

J is TRBJ2-3 and V is TRBV7-8; 7 positions match TRBD1. Per germline, CDR1 SGHVS and CDR2 FQNEAQ. The CDR3 has 16 amino acids. With V trimmed by 1 base and J by 0 bases, 4 bases remained unmatched. In DNA form, the CDR3 reads TGTGCCAGCAGCTTAGAGGGGACAGCCAGCACAGATACGCAGTATTTT. This sequence encodes CASSLEGTASTDTQYF.

This chain joins TRBV24-1 and TRBJ2-1, with TRBD1 as a possible D gene (5 bases). The germline gives CDR1 KGHDR, CDR2 SFDVKD. The CDR3 has 15 amino acids. Trimming pared 3 bases from V and 1 base from J, leaving 9 bases between. The CDR3 region has the DNA TGTGCCACCAGTGATCAAGGGGTTTCCTACAATGAGCAGTTCTTC. This translates into CATSDQGVSYNEQFF.

There are many counts of this clonotype. The chain couples TRBV20-1 to TRBJ2-1, with TRBD2 matching over 7 bases. This CDR3 comprises 15 residues. Germline CDR1 is DFQATT and CDR2 is SNEGSKA (reference sequence). Trimming took 1 base from V and 0 from J; bases not matched to a gene: 3. The CDR3 DNA is TGCAGTGCTAGAGTGGGCGGGAGCTCCTACAATGAGCAGTTCTTC. Amino acids: CSARVGGSSYNEQFF.

This clonotype was seen repeatedly, ten times or more. This sequence joins TRBV12-3 or TRBV12-4 and TRBJ2-7, with TRBD2 matching over 10 bases. V was pared by 6 bases and J by 0 bases, with 5 bases of the junction left unmatched. The CDR3 is made up of 15 amino acids. This CDR3 is CASSHPSGSSYEQYF. Here the CDR3 DNA reads TGTGCCAGCAGCCACCCTAGCGGGAGCTCCTACGAGCAGTACTTC.

This clonotype was counted many times. The chain employs TRBV10-3 and TRBJ1-4; D is uncertain. Germline assignment: CDR1 ENHRY and CDR2 SYGVKD. The CDR3 length is 13 residues. V lost 3 bases to trimming and J lost 5 bases, with 7 bases between them. CDR3 DNA sequence: TGTGCCATCAGTGAAAGGATAAATGAAAAACTGTTTTTT. It yields the protein CAISERINEKLFF.

A few counts support this clonotype. CDR3 in amino acids: CSVARAVGEKLFF. Here the CDR3 DNA reads TGCAGTGTGGCGAGGGCCGTTGGTGAAAAACTGTTTTTT. The chain couples TRBV20-1 to TRBJ1-4; unclear D gene. Looked up from germline, CDR1 is DFQATT and CDR2 is SNEGSKA (reference sequence). This CDR3 is 13 amino acids long. V was clipped by 7 bases and J by 7 bases, with 16 bases between them.

This clonotype was counted ten times or more. The CDR3 is CASSLGVQRNTGELFF. CDR3 coding DNA: TGTGCCAGCAGCTTAGGTGTTCAGAGGAACACCGGGGAGCTGTTTTTT. V and J are TRBV11-2 and TRBJ2-2, with D uncertain. V was cut by 1 base and J by 1 base, with 10 bases left in between. The CDR3 is made up of 16 amino acids. Germline V gives CDR1 SGHAT, CDR2 FQNNGV.

This clonotype was seen a few times. The chain joins TRBV27 to TRBJ2-5; 10 nucleotides line up with TRBD1. Germline values: CDR1 MNHEY, CDR2 SMNVEV (reference sequence). This CDR3 has 15 amino acids. Trimming cost V 8 bases and J 7 bases; bases outside gene matches: 13. The CDR3 DNA sequence: TGTGCCAGCGGGCCACCGGGACAGGGGTTAAGGACCCAGTACTTC. The encoded protein is CASGPPGQGLRTQYF.

This clonotype occurred many times. The genes are TRBV7-8 and TRBJ2-7; tentative D call: TRBD1 (6 bases). The V end lost 5 bases, the J end lost 7 bases, and 24 bases lay between the germline ends. The length of the CDR3 is 16 residues. Germline CDR1 is SGHVS and CDR2 is FQNEAQ. CDR3 region: CASSPSAAGAVREQYF. DNA of the CDR3: TGTGCCAGCAGCCCTAGTGCGGCAGGGGCCGTTCGGGAGCAGTACTTC.

This clonotype has at least ten counts. The gene calls are TRBV5-1 and TRBJ1-6, with D unresolved. Per the germline V gene, CDR1 is SGHRS and CDR2 is YFSETQ. The CDR3 totals 16 residues. Trimming shortened V by 2 bases and J by 0 bases, and 9 bases separated the two germline ends. The CDR3 here is CASSFQTSSYNSPLHF. The CDR3 DNA reads as TGCGCCAGCAGCTTTCAGACGAGCTCCTATAATTCACCCCTCCACTTT.

A few counts support this clonotype. The chain combines TRBV3-1 with TRBJ1-6; maybe TRBD1 (5 bases). V was clipped by 1 base and J by 7 bases, with 14 bases between them. The length of the CDR3 is 16 residues. Per the germline V gene, CDR1 is LGHDT and CDR2 is YNNKEL (reference sequence). CDR3 nucleotide sequence: TGTGCCAGCAGCCAAGTTCGTGGGACGAGAAATTCACCCCTCCACTTT. It translates to CASSQVRGTRNSPLHF.

This rearrangement joins TRBV2 to TRBJ2-3, with TRBD2 matching 8 bases. CDR1 is SNHLY and CDR2 is FYNNEI in the germline V gene. The length of the CDR3 is 12 residues. V gave up 10 bases and J gave up 5 bases; unmatched junction bases: 5. The CDR3, as DNA: TGTGCCAATGGCGGGGGGAAAGATACGCAGTATTTT. Its protein product is CANGGGKDTQYF.

This clonotype has a count of ten or more. The chain has TRBV20-1 and TRBJ2-3; D call uncertain. Trimming removed 0 bases at V and 4 bases at J, with 14 bases between. CDR1 is DFQATT and CDR2 is SNEGSKA in the germline V gene (reference sequence). The CDR3 consists of 15 residues. The CDR3 loop reads CSAREDVIHADTQYF. The CDR3 DNA follows: TGCAGTGCTAGAGAGGATGTCATACACGCAGATACGCAGTATTTT.

This clonotype has a handful of counts. This rearrangement joins TRBV12-3 or TRBV12-4 to TRBJ1-1, with D possibly matching TRBD1 (5 bases). There are 15 residues in the CDR3. V gave up 1 base and J gave up 0 bases, with 9 bases separating them. The CDR3 coding sequence is TGTGCCAGCAGTTTAGGGCGACAGATGAACACTGAAGCTTTCTTT. It yields the protein CASSLGRQMNTEAFF.

The sample holds many counts of this clonotype. The V gene is TRBV5-1, the J gene TRBJ2-2; TRBD2 matches at 13 bases. There are 16 residues in the CDR3. CDR1 SGHRS and CDR2 YFSETQ come from the germline V gene. Trimming at V came to 4 bases and at J to 8 bases, leaving 8 bases not matched to a gene. CDR3 DNA: TGCGCCAGCAGCGGACGGACTAGCGGGGGATCAGGGGAGCTGTTTTTT. It encodes CASSGRTSGGSGELFF.

At least ten counts were recorded for this clonotype. V gene TRBV27 combines with J gene TRBJ2-1, with TRBD2 identical over 9 bases. Germline CDR1 MNHEY, CDR2 SMNVEV (reference sequence). The J segment lost 1 base and the V segment lost 3 bases, leaving 10 bases of the junction unmatched. This CDR3 comprises 18 residues. The CDR3: CASSLRGGRALSYNEQFF. DNA of the CDR3: TGTGCCAGCAGTTTGAGGGGCGGGAGGGCCTTGTCCTACAATGAGCAGTTCTTC.

This clonotype was counted at least ten times. V and J are TRBV12-3 or TRBV12-4 and TRBJ2-2; no firm D call. Deletions cut 6 bases from V and 0 bases from J, with 5 bases between. There are 13 residues in the CDR3. The CDR3 sequence is CASSLPNTGELFF. The CDR3 nucleotides are TGTGCCAGCAGCCTACCGAACACCGGGGAGCTGTTTTTT.

The chain has TRBV7-9 and TRBJ2-7; TRBD1 agrees at 8 bases. CDR3 length equals 15 residues. Looked up from germline, CDR1 is SEHNR and CDR2 is FQNEAQ (reference sequence). V shed 5 bases and J 1 base; nucleotides not matched to a gene: 7. The CDR3 loop is CASSLRTGNSYEQYF. In DNA, the CDR3 is TGTGCCAGCAGCCTCCGGACAGGGAATTCCTACGAGCAGTACTTC.

This rearrangement joins TRBV27 to TRBJ2-7; 10 bases map to TRBD1. Looked up from germline, CDR1 is MNHEY and CDR2 is SMNVEV (reference sequence). The CDR3 sequence is 15 residues long. The trim removed 5 bases at V and 4 bases at J, leaving 8 bases unmatched. This CDR3 is CASSITGTGVYEQYF. CDR3 in DNA: TGTGCCAGCAGTATAACCGGGACAGGGGTTTACGAGCAGTACTTC.